Listed below are T cell receptor beta chains from one sample, sequenced in a study of beta chain features in type 1 diabetes. The data were produced by immunoSEQ multiplex PCR, yet TCRdb's version contains in-frame clones alone and is incomplete. The sample has under 200,000 clones, roughly 8% seen once. Sequenced material: central memory CD4+ T cells from blood. Source of these receptors: a woman aged 18-29 years with type 1 diabetes. CDR3s include the opening cysteine and the closing phenylalanine or tryptophan.

TRBV28	TRBJ2-7	CASSTHTIDEQYF
TRBV6-6	TRBJ2-7	CASSSGTGREQYF
TRBV19	TRBJ2-1	CASSPGQAYNEQFF
TRBV10-3	TRBJ2-7	CAISEPPGGRARVNEQYF
TRBV15	TRBJ2-3	CATSGATLADTQYF
TRBV19	TRBJ2-4	CASSIGTALAKNIQYF
TRBV28	TRBJ1-5	CASSLQGQKNQPQHF
TRBV28	TRBJ2-5	CASRTGQETQYF
TRBV9	TRBJ2-3	CASSVGWAGSTDTQYF
TRBV6-1	TRBJ2-7	CASSGRLAGDRNEQYF
TRBV9	TRBJ2-2	CASSPPGAGELFF
TRBV10-3	TRBJ1-6	CAISEIGTGDNSPLHF
TRBV7-7	TRBJ2-5	CASRRGTSGGVGETQYF
TRBV11-2	TRBJ2-7	CASSLQGSYEQYF
TRBV4-3	TRBJ2-5	CASSQAWGQGYEGKETQYF
TRBV7-2	TRBJ1-5	CASSLAGTGVQPQHF
TRBV7-2	TRBJ2-3	CASSGGLTDTQYF
TRBV6-6	TRBJ2-7	CASSPATGDRGDEQYF
TRBV27	TRBJ2-2	CASSLEGPGRSNTGELFF
TRBV6-1	TRBJ1-4	CASSEALREKLFF